The TCR beta chain under discussion was sequenced for a study of cytomegalovirus exposure and HLA in healthy donors. Germline-derived CDR1 and CDR2 are MDHEN and SYDVKM. V was trimmed by 4 bases and J by 1 base, leaving 16 bases between them. The length of the CDR3 is 16 residues. Use of 60 Vbeta and 13 Jbeta primers characterized the PCR. This table comes from immunoSEQ multiplex PCR, and its TCRdb copy is limited to in-frame clones, with some not included. Among approximately 120,000 clones listed, more than 80% were seen once. The sequence came from a woman under 40 in good health and CMV-seropositive. The sequencing input was PBMCs. The gene calls are TRBV28 and TRBJ1-1; D uncertain. CDR3 nucleotides: TGTGCCAGCAGTTCCCCCCTTTTGAGGAAGAACACTGAAGCTTTCTTT. Protein: CASSSPLLRKNTEAFF. Full variable domain (remainder filled in from reference TRBV28 and TRBJ1-1): DVKVTQSSRYLVKRTGEKVFLECVQDMDHENMFWYRQDPGLGLRLIYFSYDVKMKEKGDIPEGYSVSREKKERFSLILESASTNQTSMYLCASSSPLLRKNTEAFFGQGTRLTVV.